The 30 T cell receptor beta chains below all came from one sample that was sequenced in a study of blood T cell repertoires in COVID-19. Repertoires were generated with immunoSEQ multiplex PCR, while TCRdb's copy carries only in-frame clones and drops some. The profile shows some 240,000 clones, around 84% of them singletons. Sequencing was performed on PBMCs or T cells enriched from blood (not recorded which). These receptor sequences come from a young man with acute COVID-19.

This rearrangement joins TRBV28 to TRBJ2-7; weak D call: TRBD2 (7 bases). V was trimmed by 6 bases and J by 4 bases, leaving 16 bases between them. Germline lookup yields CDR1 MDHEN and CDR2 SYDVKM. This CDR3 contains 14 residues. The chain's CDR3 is CASSGAGGAYEQYV. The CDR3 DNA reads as TGTGCCAGCAGCGGGGCTGGGGGGGCTTACGAGCAGTACGTC.

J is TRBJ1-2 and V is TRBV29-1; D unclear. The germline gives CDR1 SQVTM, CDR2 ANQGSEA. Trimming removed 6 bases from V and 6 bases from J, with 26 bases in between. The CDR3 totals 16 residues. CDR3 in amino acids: CSVLFTYSTLVDGYTF. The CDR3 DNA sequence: TGCAGCGTCCTTTTTACCTACAGTACTCTCGTCGATGGCTACACCTTC.

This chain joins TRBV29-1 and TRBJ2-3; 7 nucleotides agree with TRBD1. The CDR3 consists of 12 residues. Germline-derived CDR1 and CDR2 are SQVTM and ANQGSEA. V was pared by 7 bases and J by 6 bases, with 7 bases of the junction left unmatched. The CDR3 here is CSAERDSDTQYF. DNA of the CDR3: TGCAGCGCCGAGAGGGACAGCGATACGCAGTATTTT.

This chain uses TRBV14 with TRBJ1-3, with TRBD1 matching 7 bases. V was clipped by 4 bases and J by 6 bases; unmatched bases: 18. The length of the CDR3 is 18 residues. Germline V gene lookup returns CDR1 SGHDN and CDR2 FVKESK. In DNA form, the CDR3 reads TGTGCCAGCAGCCCCTACCGACATACCGGGACAGCCTCAAACACCATATATTTT. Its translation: CASSPYRHTGTASNTIYF.

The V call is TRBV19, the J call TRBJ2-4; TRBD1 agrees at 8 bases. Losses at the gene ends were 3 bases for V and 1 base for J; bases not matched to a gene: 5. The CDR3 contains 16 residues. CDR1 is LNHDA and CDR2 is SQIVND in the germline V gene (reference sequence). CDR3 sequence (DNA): TGTGCCAGTAGTATGGGGACAGGAAAGGCCAAAAACATTCAGTACTTC. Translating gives CASSMGTGKAKNIQYF.

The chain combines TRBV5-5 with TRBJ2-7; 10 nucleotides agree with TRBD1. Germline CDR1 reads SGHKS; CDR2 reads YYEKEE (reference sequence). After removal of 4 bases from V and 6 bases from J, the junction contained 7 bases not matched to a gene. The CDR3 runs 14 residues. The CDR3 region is CASSPGQGIGEQYV. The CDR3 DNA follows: TGTGCCAGCAGCCCGGGACAGGGGATCGGCGAGCAGTACGTC.

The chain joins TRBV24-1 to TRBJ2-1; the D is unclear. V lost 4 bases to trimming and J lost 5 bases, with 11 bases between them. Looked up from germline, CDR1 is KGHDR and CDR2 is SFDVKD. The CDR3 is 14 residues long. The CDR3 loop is CATSDPPLNNEQFF. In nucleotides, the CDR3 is TGTGCCACCAGTGACCCTCCTCTAAACAATGAGCAGTTCTTC.

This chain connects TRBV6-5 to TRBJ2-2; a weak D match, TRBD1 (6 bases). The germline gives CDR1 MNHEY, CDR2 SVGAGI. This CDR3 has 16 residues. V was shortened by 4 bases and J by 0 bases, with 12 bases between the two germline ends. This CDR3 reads CASSSTGPTNTGELFF. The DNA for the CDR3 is TGTGCCAGCAGTTCGACAGGACCTACGAACACCGGGGAGCTGTTTTTT.

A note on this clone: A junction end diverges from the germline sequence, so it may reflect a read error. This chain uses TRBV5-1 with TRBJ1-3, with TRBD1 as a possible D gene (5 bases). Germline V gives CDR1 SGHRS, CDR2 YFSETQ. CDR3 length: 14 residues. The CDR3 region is CASSLGDSVNTIYF. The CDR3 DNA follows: TGTGCCAGCAGCTTGGGGGACTCAGTAAACACCATATATTTT. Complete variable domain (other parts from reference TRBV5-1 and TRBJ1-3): KAGVTQTPRYLIKTRGQQVTLSCSPISGHRSVSWYQQTPGQGLQFLFEYFSETQRNKGNFPGRFSGRQFSNSRSEMNVSTLELGDSALYLCASSLGDSVNTIYFGEGSWLTVV.

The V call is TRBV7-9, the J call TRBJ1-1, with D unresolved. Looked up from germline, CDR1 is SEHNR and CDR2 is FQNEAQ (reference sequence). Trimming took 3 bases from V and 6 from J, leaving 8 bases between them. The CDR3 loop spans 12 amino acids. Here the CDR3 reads CASSFIGAEAFF. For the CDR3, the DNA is TGTGCCAGCAGCTTTATCGGGGCTGAAGCTTTCTTT.

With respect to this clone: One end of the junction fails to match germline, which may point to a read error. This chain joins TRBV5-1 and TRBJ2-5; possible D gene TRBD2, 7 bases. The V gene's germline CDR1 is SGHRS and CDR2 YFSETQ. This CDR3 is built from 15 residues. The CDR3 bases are TGTGCCAGCAGCTTGGGGGCTAGCGGACAAGAGACCCAGTACTTC. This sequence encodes CASSLGASGQETQYF.

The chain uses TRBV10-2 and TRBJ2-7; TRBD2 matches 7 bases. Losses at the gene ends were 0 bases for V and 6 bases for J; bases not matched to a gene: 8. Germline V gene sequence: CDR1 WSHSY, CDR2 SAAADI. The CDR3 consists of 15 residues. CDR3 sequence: CASSESSGTGFEQYV. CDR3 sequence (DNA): TGCGCCAGCAGTGAGTCGAGCGGGACGGGGTTCGAGCAGTACGTC.

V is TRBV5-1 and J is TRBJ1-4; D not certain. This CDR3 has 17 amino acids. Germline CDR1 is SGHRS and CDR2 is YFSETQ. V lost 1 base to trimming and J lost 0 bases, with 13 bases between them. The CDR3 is CASSLIVADATNEKLFF. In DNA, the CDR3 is TGCGCCAGCAGCTTGATTGTGGCAGATGCAACTAATGAAAAACTGTTTTTT.

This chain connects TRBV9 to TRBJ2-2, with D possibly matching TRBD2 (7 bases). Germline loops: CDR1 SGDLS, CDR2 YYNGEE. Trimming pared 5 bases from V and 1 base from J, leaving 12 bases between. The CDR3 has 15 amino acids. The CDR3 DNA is TGTGCCAGCAGGGGGGCTAGCGGGAACACCGGGGAGCTGTTTTTT. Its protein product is CASRGASGNTGELFF.

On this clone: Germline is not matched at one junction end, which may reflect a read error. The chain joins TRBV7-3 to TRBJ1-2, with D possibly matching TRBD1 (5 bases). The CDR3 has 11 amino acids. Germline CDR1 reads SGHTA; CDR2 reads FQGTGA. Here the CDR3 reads CASSPLQQGRF. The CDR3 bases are TGTGCCAGCAGCCCCCTACAGCAGGGCCGCTTC.

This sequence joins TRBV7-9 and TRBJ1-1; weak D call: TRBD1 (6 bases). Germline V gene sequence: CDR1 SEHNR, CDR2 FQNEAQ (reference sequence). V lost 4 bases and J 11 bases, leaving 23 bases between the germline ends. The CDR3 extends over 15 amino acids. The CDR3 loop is CASSSGLDRRLEAFF. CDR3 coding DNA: TGTGCCAGCAGCTCAGGATTGGACAGAAGGTTGGAGGCTTTCTTT.

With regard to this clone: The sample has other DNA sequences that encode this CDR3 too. CDR3 in DNA: TGTGCCAGCAGCGTAGGAACTAGCGGAACCTACAATGAGCAGTTCTTC. Translated: CASSVGTSGTYNEQFF. The chain combines TRBV9 with TRBJ2-1, with 8 bases that match TRBD2. V trimming: 0 bases; J trimming: 2 bases; junction bases outside the gene matches: 4. Germline lookup yields CDR1 SGDLS and CDR2 YYNGEE. The CDR3 sequence is 16 residues long.

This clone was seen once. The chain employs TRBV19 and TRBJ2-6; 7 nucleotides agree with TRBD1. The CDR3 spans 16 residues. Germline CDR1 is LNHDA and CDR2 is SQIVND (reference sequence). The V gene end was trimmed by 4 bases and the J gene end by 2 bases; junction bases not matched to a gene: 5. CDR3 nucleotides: TGTGCCAGTAGTAGACAGGGTACGGCTGGGGCCAACGTCCTGACTTTC. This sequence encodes CASSRQGTAGANVLTF.

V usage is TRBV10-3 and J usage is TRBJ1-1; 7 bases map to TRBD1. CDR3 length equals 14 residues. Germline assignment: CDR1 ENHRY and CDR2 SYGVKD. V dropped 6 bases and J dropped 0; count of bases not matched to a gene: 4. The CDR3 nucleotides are TGTGCCATCAGAGGGCAGGGGGTGAACACTGAAGCTTTCTTT. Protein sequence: CAIRGQGVNTEAFF.

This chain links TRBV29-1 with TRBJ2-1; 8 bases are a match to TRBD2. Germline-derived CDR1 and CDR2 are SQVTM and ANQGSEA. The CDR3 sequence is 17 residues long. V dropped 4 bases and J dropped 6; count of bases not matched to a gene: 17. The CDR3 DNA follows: TGCAGCGTTGCTCGGGGTATTACGGGAGGGATACCCAATGAGCAGTTCTTC. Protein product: CSVARGITGGIPNEQFF.

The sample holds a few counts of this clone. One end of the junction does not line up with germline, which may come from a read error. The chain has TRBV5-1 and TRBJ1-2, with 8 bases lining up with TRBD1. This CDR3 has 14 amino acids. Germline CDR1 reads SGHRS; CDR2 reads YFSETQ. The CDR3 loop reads CASSLGTGPYGYTF. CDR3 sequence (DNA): TGTGCCAGCAGCTTGGGGACAGGCCCTTATGGCTACACCTTC.

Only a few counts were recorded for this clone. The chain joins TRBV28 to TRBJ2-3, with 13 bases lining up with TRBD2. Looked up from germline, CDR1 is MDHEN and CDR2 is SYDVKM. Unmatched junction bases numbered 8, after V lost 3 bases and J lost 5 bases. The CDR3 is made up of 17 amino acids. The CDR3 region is CASSFQTSGGAIDTQYF. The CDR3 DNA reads TGTGCCAGCAGTTTCCAAACTAGCGGGGGGGCCATAGATACGCAGTATTTT.

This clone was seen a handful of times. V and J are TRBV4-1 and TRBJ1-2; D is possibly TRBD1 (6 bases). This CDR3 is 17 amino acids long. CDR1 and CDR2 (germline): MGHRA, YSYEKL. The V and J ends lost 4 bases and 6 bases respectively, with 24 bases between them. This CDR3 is CASSPEGPMGAANGYTF. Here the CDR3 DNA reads TGCGCCAGCAGCCCAGAGGGTCCCATGGGGGCGGCCAATGGCTACACCTTC.

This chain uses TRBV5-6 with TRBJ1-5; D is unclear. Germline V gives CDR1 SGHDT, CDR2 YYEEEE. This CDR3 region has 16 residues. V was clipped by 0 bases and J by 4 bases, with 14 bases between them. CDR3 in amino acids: CASSLGLQTRNQPQHF. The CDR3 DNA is TGTGCCAGCAGCTTGGGTTTGCAAACCCGGAATCAGCCCCAGCATTTT.

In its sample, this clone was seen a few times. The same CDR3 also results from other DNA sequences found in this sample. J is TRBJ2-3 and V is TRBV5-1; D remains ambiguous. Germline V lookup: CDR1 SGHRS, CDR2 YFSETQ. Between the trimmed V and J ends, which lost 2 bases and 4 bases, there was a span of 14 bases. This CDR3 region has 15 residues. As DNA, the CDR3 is TGCGCCAGCAGCTTAAGAGGCCTAGGCGCAGATACGCAGTATTTT. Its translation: CASSLRGLGADTQYF.

Here the CDR3 DNA reads TGCGCCAGCAGCCAGGGGACTAGCTTCGATACGCAGTATTTT. Translation gives CASSQGTSFDTQYF. This chain uses TRBV5-1 with TRBJ2-3; 9 nucleotides match TRBD2. Germline CDR1 reads SGHRS; CDR2 reads YFSETQ. V lost 4 bases and J lost 6; bases outside the gene matches: 6. The CDR3 loop spans 14 amino acids.

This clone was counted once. The CDR3 region has the DNA TGTGCCAGCAGCCATGGCAGGGAAGAGACCCAGTACTTC. Translating it yields CASSHGREETQYF. V gene TRBV6-5 combines with J gene TRBJ2-5; TRBD1 is a possible D gene (5 bases). V was cut by 6 bases and J by 3 bases, with 11 bases left in between. Looked up from germline, CDR1 is MNHEY and CDR2 is SVGAGI. The CDR3 has 13 amino acids.

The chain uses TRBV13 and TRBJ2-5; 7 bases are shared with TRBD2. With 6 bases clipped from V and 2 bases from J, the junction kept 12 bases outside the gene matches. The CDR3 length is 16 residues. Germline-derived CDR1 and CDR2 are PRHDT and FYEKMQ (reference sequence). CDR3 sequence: CASRSLSGGYQETQYF. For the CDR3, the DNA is TGTGCCAGCAGGTCGCTATCGGGGGGATATCAAGAGACCCAGTACTTC.

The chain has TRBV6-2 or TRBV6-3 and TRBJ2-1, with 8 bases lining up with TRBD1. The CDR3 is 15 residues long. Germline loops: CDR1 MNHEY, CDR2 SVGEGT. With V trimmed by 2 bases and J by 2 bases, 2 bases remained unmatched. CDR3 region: CASSYGQGAYNEQFF. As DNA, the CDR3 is TGTGCCAGCAGTTACGGACAGGGCGCCTACAATGAGCAGTTCTTC.

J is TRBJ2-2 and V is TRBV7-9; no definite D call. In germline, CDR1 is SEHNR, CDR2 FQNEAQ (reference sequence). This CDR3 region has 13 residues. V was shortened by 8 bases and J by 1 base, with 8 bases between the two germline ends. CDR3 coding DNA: TGTGCCAGCGACACCATGAACACCGGGGAGCTGTTTTTT. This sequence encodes CASDTMNTGELFF.